This section outlines one TCR beta chain sequence together with its context. The CDR3 does not end in the conserved phenylalanine or tryptophan, so this is likely a read error. The DNA is left out, because the CDR3 cannot be placed on it with certainty; the CDR3 is given as TCRdb lists it. The sample belongs to a study of blood T cell repertoires in COVID-19. Study in general: Both acute and convalescent COVID-19 samples were obtained from the United States, Italy and Spain.

The CDR3 adds up to 8 amino acids, both ends counted. Per the original data handling: Estimates of nucleated cell counts were drawn from the amplification of reference gene primers. Using immunoSEQ multiplex PCR, the repertoire was profiled, and TCRdb retains in-frame clones only, with some absent. That table furnishes V, J and clone size, whereas the DNA furnished D and trimming. The data hold 190,000 or so clones, with 80% to 90% observed a single time. The chain uses TRBV23-1 and TRBJ1-4; TRBD1, the table's D call, was not compared with the DNA. Being an ORF, TRBV23-1 has a function that is uncertain. Sequencing used peripheral blood. This clonotype originated in a man aged 35 to 55 with active or convalescent COVID-19. The CDR3 reads CASGTGIG.